Listed here are 32 T cell receptor beta chains from one sample, sequenced in a study of cytomegalovirus exposure and HLA in healthy donors. The primer mix had 60 Vbeta and 13 Jbeta primers. Sequencing was performed with immunoSEQ multiplex PCR; in TCRdb, only in-frame clones are kept and a portion is missing. The sample holds 95,000 to 150,000 clones, 81% seen once. What was sequenced was PBMCs. These receptors all stem from a man between 18 and 29 years old in good health and CMV-seropositive.

CDR3 DNA: TGTGCCAGCAGCGATCGGGAAGCGAATGAGCAGTTCTTC. This sequence encodes CASSDREANEQFF. This chain connects TRBV6-1 to TRBJ2-1, with D maybe TRBD2 (5 bases). Germline CDR1 is MNHNS and CDR2 is SASEGT. CDR3 length equals 13 residues. The V end lost 6 bases, the J end lost 7 bases, and 13 bases lay between the germline ends.

The rearrangement uses TRBV27 and TRBJ2-7, with D possibly matching TRBD1 (6 bases). V lost 5 bases to trimming and J lost 7 bases, with 24 bases between them. The CDR3 is 16 residues long. CDR1 and CDR2 from the germline V gene are MNHEY and SMNVEV (reference sequence). The CDR3 coding sequence is TGTGCCAGCAGTCCCTTTGAAGGGCAGGGGAGTCAAGAGCAGTACTTC. This codes for CASSPFEGQGSQEQYF.

This rearrangement joins TRBV6-6 to TRBJ1-4; 9 bases align to TRBD1. CDR1 and CDR2 (germline): MNHNY, SVGAGI (reference sequence). The length of the CDR3 is 15 residues. J gave up 7 bases and V 5 bases, and 8 bases lay outside the gene matches. CDR3 in DNA: TGTGCCAGCAGTCCCCTTGGGACAGGGAGTGAAAAACTGTTTTTT. Amino acid sequence: CASSPLGTGSEKLFF.

The gene calls are TRBV27 and TRBJ2-7; 9 nucleotides match TRBD1. Per germline, CDR1 MNHEY and CDR2 SMNVEV (reference sequence). J was trimmed by 2 bases and V by 3 bases; bases with no gene match: 5. The length of the CDR3 is 15 residues. The CDR3 region is CASSFDRGGAYEQYF. CDR3 DNA: TGTGCCAGCAGTTTCGACAGGGGGGGCGCCTACGAGCAGTACTTC.

The chain uses TRBV7-4 and TRBJ1-1, with a possible D match to TRBD1 (6 bases). Per germline, CDR1 SGHVT and CDR2 SQSDAQ. Trimming removed 5 bases from V and 0 bases from J, with 13 bases in between. The CDR3 covers 15 residues. The CDR3 coding sequence is TGTGCCAGCAGCCCCCGGGCAGGGGTGAACACTGAAGCTTTCTTT. Its protein is CASSPRAGVNTEAFF.

This clone was counted between two and nine times. This chain joins TRBV19 and TRBJ2-2, with D tentatively TRBD2 (6 bases). Per the germline V gene, CDR1 is LNHDA and CDR2 is SQIVND (reference sequence). CDR3 length: 15 amino acids. Trimming stripped 5 bases from V and 6 bases from J, with 16 bases between. CDR3 in amino acids: CASSAQQGGSGELFF. The DNA for the CDR3 is TGTGCCAGTAGTGCCCAGCAGGGAGGATCCGGGGAGCTGTTTTTT.

The chain is built from TRBV7-2 and TRBJ1-6; 7 bases are shared with TRBD1. The CDR3 is made up of 13 amino acids. The V gene's germline CDR1 is SGHTA and CDR2 FQGNSA. The V gene end was trimmed by 7 bases and the J gene end by 7 bases; junction bases not matched to a gene: 4. CDR3 DNA: TGTGCCAGCATGAGGGACAGCAATTCACCCCTCCACTTT. Its translation: CASMRDSNSPLHF. Combining the CDR3 with reference TRBV7-2 and TRBJ1-6 gives the whole variable domain GAGVSQSPSNKVTEKGKDVELRCDPISGHTALYWYRQSLGQGLEFLIYFQGNSAPDKSGLPSDRFSAERTGGSVSTLTIQRTQQEDSAVYLCASMRDSNSPLHFGNGTRLTVT.

V usage is TRBV5-1 and J usage is TRBJ2-1; 8 nucleotides match TRBD1. CDR3 size: 15 residues. In germline, CDR1 is SGHRS, CDR2 YFSETQ. The ends lost 1 base at V and 6 bases at J; junction bases unmatched: 6. CDR3 sequence (DNA): TGCGCCAGCAGCTTGACAGGACAGGGAGTCAATGAGCAGTTCTTC. Encoded protein: CASSLTGQGVNEQFF.

V gene TRBV6-1 combines with J gene TRBJ1-5, with D possibly being TRBD1 (6 bases). The CDR3 runs 13 residues. Trimming left V 5 bases short and J 12 bases short, with 17 bases between. Per the germline V gene, CDR1 is MNHNS and CDR2 is SASEGT. DNA for the CDR3: TGTGCCAGCAGTCCGACCAGGGGTGGGGGCCAGCATTTT. Its translation is CASSPTRGGGQHF.

The rearrangement uses TRBV5-1 and TRBJ2-3; no clear D gene. Trimming cost V 0 bases and J 2 bases, with 10 bases left between them. This CDR3 contains 15 residues. Germline values: CDR1 SGHRS, CDR2 YFSETQ. DNA of the CDR3: TGCGCCAGCAGCTTGGCCCTGACTGCCACAGATACGCAGTATTTT. Protein product: CASSLALTATDTQYF. Using reference TRBV5-1 and TRBJ2-3 for the parts outside the CDR3, the full variable domain is KAGVTQTPRYLIKTRGQQVTLSCSPISGHRSVSWYQQTPGQGLQFLFEYFSETQRNKGNFPGRFSGRQFSNSRSEMNVSTLELGDSALYLCASSLALTATDTQYFGPGTRLTVL.

The chain couples TRBV4-2 to TRBJ2-3; a possible D gene is TRBD2 (7 bases). The CDR3 spans 17 residues. Deletions cut 1 base from V and 2 bases from J, with 16 bases between. The germline V gene has CDR1 LGHNA and CDR2 YNFKEQ. The CDR3 sequence: CASSQGAAGAYTDTQYF. DNA of the CDR3: TGTGCCAGCAGCCAAGGTGCGGCGGGGGCCTACACAGATACGCAGTATTTT.

This clone was detected only once. The chain joins TRBV15 to TRBJ1-4; tentative D call: TRBD1 (6 bases). Trimming took 3 bases from V and 7 from J, leaving 12 bases between them. This CDR3 spans 14 amino acids. CDR1 and CDR2 (germline): LNHNV, YYDKDF (reference sequence). CDR3 nucleotides: TGTGCCACCAGCAGTCGACAGGACTCTGAAAAACTGTTTTTT. Translated, it gives CATSSRQDSEKLFF.

This clone came up once. The chain has TRBV6-5 and TRBJ2-3, with D perhaps matching TRBD2 (5 bases). V lost 2 bases, J lost 0 bases, and 9 bases lay in between. CDR1 is MNHEY and CDR2 is SVGAGI in the germline V gene. The CDR3 loop spans 15 amino acids. This CDR3 is CASSYEAASTDTQYF. CDR3 sequence (DNA): TGTGCCAGCAGTTACGAAGCGGCTAGCACAGATACGCAGTATTTT.

This rearrangement joins TRBV5-1 to TRBJ1-1; 7 bases line up with TRBD1. Losses at the gene ends were 3 bases for V and 4 bases for J; bases not matched to a gene: 9. The CDR3 totals 15 residues. Germline CDR1 and CDR2: SGHRS and YFSETQ. The CDR3 nucleotides are TGCGCCAGCAGCTCCAGACAGGGAAGGGTCACTGAAGCTTTCTTT. It encodes CASSSRQGRVTEAFF. The whole variable domain, remainder taken from reference TRBV5-1 and TRBJ1-1, is KAGVTQTPRYLIKTRGQQVTLSCSPISGHRSVSWYQQTPGQGLQFLFEYFSETQRNKGNFPGRFSGRQFSNSRSEMNVSTLELGDSALYLCASSSRQGRVTEAFFGQGTRLTVV.

J is TRBJ2-7 and V is TRBV11-2; 8 nucleotides line up with TRBD1. The CDR3 spans 14 residues. V was pared by 5 bases and J by 3 bases, with 6 bases of the junction left unmatched. The germline V gene has CDR1 SGHAT and CDR2 FQNNGV. CDR3 nucleotides: TGTGCCAGCAGCCGGACAGGGATCGTCTACGAGCAGTACTTC. Protein: CASSRTGIVYEQYF.

The chain joins TRBV25-1 to TRBJ2-5, with 8 nucleotides matching TRBD1. The better agreement between TRBJ2-7 and the DNA end casts doubt on the J call. Germline assignment: CDR1 MGHDK and CDR2 SYGVNS. The CDR3 contains 17 residues. Here the CDR3 reads CASTGWPRDRSSYEQYF. In nucleotides, the CDR3 is TGTGCCAGCACCGGATGGCCCCGGGACAGGAGCTCCTACGAGCAGTACTTC.

The chain has TRBV9 and TRBJ2-5; TRBD2 agrees at 12 bases. This CDR3 has 17 amino acids. Germline values: CDR1 SGDLS, CDR2 YYNGEE. Losses at the gene ends were 0 bases for V and 5 bases for J; bases not matched to a gene: 8. The CDR3: CASSVGLAGGPLETQYF. The CDR3 DNA follows: TGTGCCAGCAGCGTAGGGCTAGCGGGGGGGCCATTGGAGACCCAGTACTTC.

This clone has only a few counts. The chain links TRBV4-3 to TRBJ1-3; 9 bases are a match to TRBD1. The CDR3 sequence is 15 residues long. Germline V lookup: CDR1 LGHNA, CDR2 YSLEER. V was clipped by 0 bases and J by 7 bases; unmatched bases: 4. CDR3 sequence reads: CASSQDTGQGNTIYF. CDR3 nucleotide sequence: TGCGCCAGCAGCCAAGATACAGGACAGGGGAACACCATATATTTT.

The chain links TRBV4-3 to TRBJ2-1; 7 positions agree with TRBD2. The V segment lost 0 bases and the J segment 4 bases; nucleotides outside the gene matches: 6. The germline gives CDR1 LGHNA, CDR2 YSLEER. This CDR3 comprises 16 residues. The chain's CDR3 is CASSQEASGYYNEQFF. CDR3 nucleotides: TGCGCCAGCAGCCAAGAGGCTAGCGGATATTACAATGAGCAGTTCTTC.

The chain joins TRBV27 to TRBJ1-2; 9 bases align to TRBD1. Unmatched junction bases numbered 9, after V lost 4 bases and J lost 3 bases. The CDR3 is made up of 16 amino acids. CDR1 is MNHEY, CDR2 SMNVEV, per germline (reference sequence). The CDR3 DNA follows: TGTGCCAGCAGTTCAAAACAGGGGGCCTTCTACTATGGCTACACCTTC. This encodes CASSSKQGAFYYGYTF.

The chain joins TRBV2 to TRBJ2-7; 7 nucleotides agree with TRBD1. V shed 6 bases, J shed 0 bases, and the junction held 5 bases outside the gene matches. The CDR3 loop spans 14 amino acids. Germline CDR1 and CDR2: SNHLY and FYNNEI. This CDR3 reads CASRGAGGSYEQYF. CDR3 DNA sequence: TGTGCCAGCAGGGGGGCAGGGGGCTCCTACGAGCAGTACTTC.

The J gene is TRBJ2-1, the V gene TRBV19; 14 bases are shared with TRBD2. Germline trimming cut 5 bases from V and 8 bases from J; bases unmatched to any gene: 5. This CDR3 is 15 amino acids long. Germline values: CDR1 LNHDA, CDR2 SQIVND (reference sequence). The CDR3 DNA reads as TGTGCCAGTAGTGCCCCGGGACTAGCGGGAGATGAGCAGTTCTTC. Residues: CASSAPGLAGDEQFF.

The CDR3 loop is CASSLDRTTGDGYTF. The CDR3 DNA reads TGTGCCAGCTCACTCGACCGCACCACAGGGGATGGCTACACCTTC. The V call is TRBV18, the J call TRBJ1-2; 7 bases match TRBD1. The V and J ends lost 4 bases and 6 bases, in that order; junction bases with no gene match: 11. CDR1 KGHSH and CDR2 LQKENI come from the germline V gene. The CDR3 totals 15 residues.

This rearrangement joins TRBV9 to TRBJ2-1; D is possibly TRBD1 (6 bases). The V end was cut by 0 bases, the J end by 9 bases, with 16 bases between. Germline lookup yields CDR1 SGDLS and CDR2 YYNGEE. The CDR3 has 15 amino acids. The CDR3 reads CASSVDSQGGGEQFF. DNA for the CDR3: TGTGCCAGCAGCGTAGATTCACAGGGCGGAGGTGAGCAGTTCTTC.

The rearrangement uses TRBV5-4 and TRBJ1-1, with no clear D. The CDR3 is 14 amino acids. Per germline, CDR1 SGHNT and CDR2 YYREEE (reference sequence). V lost 0 bases and J lost 3, with 9 bases in between. This chain's CDR3 is CASSLGGLYTEAFF. In DNA form, the CDR3 reads TGTGCCAGCAGCTTGGGCGGTTTGTACACTGAAGCTTTCTTT.

The chain links TRBV27 to TRBJ2-7; D might be TRBD1 (5 bases). Trimming stripped 6 bases from V and 5 bases from J, with 17 bases between. Germline CDR1 and CDR2: MNHEY and SMNVEV (reference sequence). CDR3 size: 14 residues. CDR3 in amino acids: CASSLSGYRDEQYF. CDR3 coding DNA: TGTGCCAGCAGCCTCTCAGGGTACCGTGACGAGCAGTACTTC.

This chain joins TRBV5-6 and TRBJ1-2; possible D gene TRBD1, 6 bases. Germline values: CDR1 SGHDT, CDR2 YYEEEE. Trimming pared 7 bases from V and 1 base from J, leaving 14 bases between. The CDR3 loop spans 14 amino acids. The CDR3 nucleotides read TGTGCCAGCGGGTACAGGGATATTAACTATGGCTACACCTTC. Protein sequence: CASGYRDINYGYTF.

CDR3 region: CASSQPRGRIGDEQFF. CDR3 DNA: TGTGCCAGCAGCCAGCCCCGGGGTAGGATCGGCGATGAGCAGTTCTTC. The gene calls are TRBV5-5 and TRBJ2-1, with TRBD2 as a possible D gene (5 bases). Trimming cost V 4 bases and J 8 bases, with 22 bases left between them. The CDR3 length is 16 residues. CDR1 and CDR2 (germline): SGHKS, YYEKEE (reference sequence).

J is TRBJ2-5 and V is TRBV6-5, with 14 bases lining up with TRBD2. The CDR3 contains 16 residues. V lost 4 bases, J lost 4 bases, and 5 bases stayed unmatched. CDR1 is MNHEY, CDR2 SVGAGI, per germline. The DNA for the CDR3 is TGTGCCAGCAGTTGGGGACTAGCGGGGGTTCGAGAGACCCAGTACTTC. This sequence encodes CASSWGLAGVRETQYF.

The chain recombines TRBV11-2 with TRBJ2-5, with a tentative D call TRBD2 (6 bases). Germline values: CDR1 SGHAT, CDR2 FQNNGV. Trimming took off 1 base at V and 0 bases at J, with 12 bases between the two ends. The CDR3 length is 16 residues. CDR3 DNA: TGTGCCAGCAGCTTAGGGGGACTGGGGTACCAAGAGACCCAGTACTTC. Its translation is CASSLGGLGYQETQYF.

The chain couples TRBV7-2 to TRBJ2-3; D might be TRBD2 (5 bases). The CDR3 loop spans 14 amino acids. Per the germline V gene, CDR1 is SGHTA and CDR2 is FQGNSA. V was shortened by 4 bases and J by 6 bases, with 14 bases between the two germline ends. The CDR3 region has the DNA TGTGCCAGCAGCTCGGACTGGGCCCGGGATACGCAGTATTTT. This sequence encodes CASSSDWARDTQYF.

V and J are TRBV5-1 and TRBJ2-1; 7 bases line up with TRBD2. V was clipped by 4 bases and J by 7 bases; unmatched bases: 11. The germline V gene encodes CDR1 SGHRS and CDR2 YFSETQ. The CDR3 contains 15 residues. As DNA, the CDR3 is TGCGCCAGCAGCCCGGGGAGAGCGGGGAGTAATGAGCAGTTCTTC. Protein: CASSPGRAGSNEQFF.